One and the same sample provided the 11 T cell receptor beta chains below, sequenced in a study of T cell responses to AZD1222 COVID-19 vaccine. The data were produced by immunoSEQ multiplex PCR, yet TCRdb's version contains in-frame clones alone and is incomplete. The sample includes more than 90,000 clones, more than 70% of them seen just once. The sample consisted of peripheral blood, taken 28 days after the second AZD1222 dose. The receptors come from an adult who received the AZD1222 COVID-19 vaccine.

The J gene is TRBJ1-2, the V gene TRBV12-3 or TRBV12-4, with 7 bases lining up with TRBD1. This CDR3 comprises 13 residues. The ends lost 5 bases at V and 5 bases at J; junction bases unmatched: 5. The CDR3 sequence is CASSLQGRYGYTF. The CDR3 DNA reads as TGTGCCAGCAGTCTACAGGGGCGGTATGGCTACACCTTC.

Here the CDR3 reads CAWAGQHNEQFF. CDR3 coding DNA: TGTGCCTGGGCCGGACAGCACAATGAGCAGTTCTTC. The rearrangement joins TRBV30 to TRBJ2-1; the D gene is possibly TRBD1 (6 bases). The CDR3 consists of 12 residues. Trimming took off 5 bases at V and 5 bases at J, with 10 bases between the two ends. Germline V CDR1 and CDR2: GTSNPN, SVGIG (reference sequence).

The rearrangement joins TRBV29-1 to TRBJ2-1; the D gene is possibly TRBD2 (8 bases). This CDR3 is 13 amino acids long. V lost 8 bases to trimming and J lost 8 bases, with 19 bases between them. Looked up from germline, CDR1 is SQVTM and CDR2 is ANQGSEA. This CDR3 reads CSIGRGLFYEQFF. CDR3 coding DNA: TGCAGCATCGGGAGGGGGCTCTTCTATGAGCAGTTCTTC.

The chain combines TRBV29-1 with TRBJ1-1, with a possible D match to TRBD1 (6 bases). With 4 bases removed from V and 2 bases from J, the gap between germline ends came to 11 bases. The CDR3 runs 13 residues. Germline loops: CDR1 SQVTM, CDR2 ANQGSEA. The chain's CDR3 is CSVGEGGNTEAFF. The CDR3 region has the DNA TGCAGCGTTGGAGAGGGGGGAAACACTGAAGCTTTCTTT.

Remarks on this clone: Other DNA sequences of this sample code for an identical CDR3. V gene TRBV7-2 combines with J gene TRBJ2-7; D is unclear. This CDR3 has 12 residues. Trimming took off 5 bases at V and 0 bases at J, with 5 bases between the two ends. Germline V gives CDR1 SGHTA, CDR2 FQGNSA. Here the CDR3 DNA reads TGTGCCAGCAGCCTCAGCTCCTACGAGCAGTACTTC. Translation: CASSLSSYEQYF.

The chain combines TRBV28 with TRBJ2-2; D perhaps matches TRBD1 (6 bases). The germline V gene has CDR1 MDHEN and CDR2 SYDVKM. Trimming removed 8 bases from V and 11 bases from J, with 18 bases in between. The CDR3 loop spans 13 amino acids. Here the CDR3 DNA reads TGTGCCAGCGGCCTTACAGGGATCTATGAGCTGTTTTTT. It encodes CASGLTGIYELFF.

The J gene is TRBJ2-2, the V gene TRBV4-2; D uncertain. The ends were cut back, 4 bases at V and 3 bases at J, with 6 bases in the middle. Germline V lookup: CDR1 LGHNA, CDR2 YNFKEQ. The CDR3 consists of 13 residues. The CDR3: CASSRADTGELFF. The CDR3 DNA sequence: TGTGCCAGCAGCCGGGCGGACACCGGGGAGCTGTTTTTT.

This clone has only one observation. The chain couples TRBV27 to TRBJ1-5; no reliable D call. CDR1 MNHEY and CDR2 SMNVEV come from the germline V gene (reference sequence). The CDR3 consists of 14 residues. The germline V and J ends were trimmed by 3 bases and 2 bases, with 8 bases remaining between them. The CDR3 is CASSLFQGNQPQHF. The CDR3 nucleotides are TGTGCCAGCAGTTTGTTTCAAGGCAATCAGCCCCAGCATTTT.

This chain's CDR3 is CASSLGVLGYGYTF. CDR3 DNA: TGTGCCAGCAGCCTCGGCGTACTTGGCTATGGCTACACCTTC. The chain couples TRBV3-1 (or the pseudogene TRBV3-2) to TRBJ1-2; D is ambiguous. The CDR3 extends over 14 amino acids. Deletions cut 4 bases from V and 4 bases from J, with 13 bases between. The germline gives CDR1 LGHDT, CDR2 YNNKEL (reference sequence).

The V gene is TRBV13, the J gene TRBJ2-5; weak D call: TRBD1 (6 bases). This CDR3 spans 14 amino acids. Germline loops: CDR1 PRHDT, CDR2 FYEKMQ (reference sequence). V was shortened by 10 bases and J by 4 bases, with 19 bases between the two germline ends. The CDR3 sequence: CATSPFTGSETQYF. The CDR3 DNA reads as TGTGCCACCTCACCATTCACAGGGTCAGAGACCCAGTACTTC.

This chain connects TRBV4-1 to TRBJ2-7; D is unclear. Trimming cost V 1 base and J 0 bases, with 7 bases left between them. CDR1 is MGHRA and CDR2 is YSYEKL in the germline V gene. The CDR3 loop spans 14 amino acids. CDR3 coding DNA: TGCGCCAGCAGCCAAGCAGCTAGCTCCTACGAGCAGTACTTC. Protein product: CASSQAASSYEQYF.